Below, one TCR beta chain is given with its context. What it binds is not known. The CDR3 is made up of 11 amino acids. Germline lookup yields CDR1 MDHEN and CDR2 SYDVKM. V shed 3 bases and J shed 5 bases, with 5 bases lying between them. This sample was included in a study of cytomegalovirus exposure and HLA in healthy donors. Vbeta (60) and Jbeta (13) primers were used in the PCR. Sequencing used immunoSEQ multiplex PCR; TCRdb keeps in-frame clones, though not all of them. The profile shows about 110,000 clones, 78% of them singletons. Whole-study findings and limits: Later findings reportedly placed an Asian-associated ancestry cluster below the roughly 690-donor mean for N-insertions.

Source material: PBMCs. The source of this sequence is a man aged 25 to 40 in good health and CMV-seronegative. This chain links TRBV28 with TRBJ2-7; the D is unclear. This CDR3 is CASSLFDEQYF. The CDR3 region has the DNA TGTGCCAGCAGTTTGTTCGACGAGCAGTACTTC.